The clone carrying this T cell receptor beta chain came up a few times. Its antigen remains unknown. Amplification yielded TCR beta CDR3 regions, with RNA transcripts as the source. The HTBI primer set drove a first-round RT-PCR of the TCR CDR3. TCRdb recomputed calls from the multiplex PCR reads with MiXCR, one row per CDR3 protein. The sample has about 640,000 distinct CDR3 sequences; less than 25% are singletons. The source of the sample is a study of T cells in Graves' hyperthyroidism and ophthalmopathy. Study-level results: Appearing also in blood were most of the thyroid clonotypes expanded above 0.001.

V was shortened by 0 bases and J by 3 bases, with 8 bases between the two germline ends. This CDR3 has 15 residues. Germline V gene data show CDR1 as SGHTA and CDR2 as FQGNSA. The chain recombines TRBV7-2 with TRBJ2-2; TRBD2 is a possible D gene (5 bases). This TCR was sampled from a man younger than 45 with Graves' ophthalmopathy. Input material: blood. CDR3 region: CASSLARADTGELFF. CDR3 nucleotide sequence: TGTGCCAGCAGCTTAGCGAGGGCAGACACCGGGGAGCTGTTTTTT.